This TCR beta chain was sequenced for a study of OX40 agonist ivuxolimab in advanced cancers. Study results and limitations: Researchers report that CD8+ T cells had, on average, more expanded clones than CD4+. Both blood CD4+ and CD8+ T cells showed clonal growth by week 6 at 0.1 to 3.0 mg/kg. Normalized expansion of T-cell clones was also low for some nonresponders.

Using immunoSEQ multiplex PCR, the repertoire was profiled, and TCRdb retains in-frame clones only, with some absent. Of 20,000 to 25,000 clones in the sample, over 75% are singletons; the top ten hold 37%. The sample holds a few counts of this clone. The antigen is undetermined. Unmatched junction bases numbered 7, after V lost 4 bases and J lost 0 bases. From germline, CDR1 is SEHNR and CDR2 FQNEAQ (reference sequence). This CDR3 is 16 amino acids long. Individuals having autoimmune disease history or systemic immunosuppression were not enrolled. This sample comprised CD4+ or CD8+ T cells sorted from blood, obtained in a trial of the OX40 agonist ivuxolimab. The rearrangement joins TRBV7-9 to TRBJ2-3; 7 bases agree with TRBD2. This TCR derives from an adult with an advanced solid tumor such as melanoma, head and neck, liver or kidney cancer. CDR3 bases: TGTGCCAGCAGCTCCGGACTAGGGCTAAGCACAGATACGCAGTATTTT. Translated: CASSSGLGLSTDTQYF.